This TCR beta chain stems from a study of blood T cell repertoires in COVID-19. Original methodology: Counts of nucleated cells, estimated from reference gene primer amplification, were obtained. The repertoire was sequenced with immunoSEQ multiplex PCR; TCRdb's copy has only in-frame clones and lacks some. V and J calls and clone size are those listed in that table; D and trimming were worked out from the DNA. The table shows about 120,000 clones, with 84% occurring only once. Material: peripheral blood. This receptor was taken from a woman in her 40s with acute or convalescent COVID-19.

The CDR3 bases are TGTGCCAGCAGCATCCACGCGGGGTACGAGCAGTACTTC. Protein: CASSIHAGYEQYF. This chain uses TRBV9 with TRBJ2-7; maybe TRBD2 (6 bases). From germline, CDR1 is SGDLS and CDR2 YYNGEE. This CDR3 spans 13 amino acids. V was clipped by 4 bases and J by 4 bases, with 12 bases between them.